Described below is a single TCR beta chain sequence and its context. Its matching antigen is unknown. V lost 5 bases to trimming and J lost 2 bases, with 9 bases between them. The germline V gene has CDR1 SGHTA and CDR2 FQGTGA. The CDR3 has 13 residues. The entry originates in a study of OX40 agonist ivuxolimab in advanced cancers. Study-wide background: Hepatocellular carcinoma, melanoma, renal cell or head and neck cancer affected the dose-escalation patients. Two patients with cutaneous melanoma and one with hepatocellular carcinoma, three in total, showed partial responses. Study outcomes and limitations: Both CD4+ and CD8+ T cell populations in blood had undergone clonal expansion by week 6 at 0.1 to 3.0 mg/kg. On average, CD8+ T cells showed a greater number of expanded clones than CD4+.

The assay was immunoSEQ multiplex PCR, and TCRdb's table has in-frame clones only and misses some. Of 100,000 or so clones in the sample, 85% to 90% were seen once. The chain has TRBV7-3 and TRBJ2-5; tentatively, D is TRBD1 (5 bases). The sample was CD4+ or CD8+ T cells sorted from blood, taken in a trial of the OX40 agonist ivuxolimab. The sequence was collected from an adult with an advanced solid tumor such as melanoma, head and neck, liver or kidney cancer. The CDR3, as DNA: TGTGCCAGCAGCCCCGACAGACAAGAGACCCAGTACTTC. This encodes CASSPDRQETQYF.